This T cell receptor beta chain was recorded in a study of T cell changes during pregnancy in multiple sclerosis. Trimming left V 11 bases short and J 10 bases short, with 21 bases between. This CDR3 comprises 13 residues. Germline V gene data show CDR1 as MDHEN and CDR2 as SYDVKM. Sequenced by immunoSEQ multiplex PCR; TCRdb stores in-frame clones only, minus some. This table holds 65,000 to 95,000 clones, about 92% found once. The gene calls are TRBV28 and TRBJ2-1; D might be TRBD2 (5 bases). The sample was peripheral blood, taken after pregnancy. The sequence derives from a female donor in good health, enrolled as a control in a pregnancy study. DNA for the CDR3: TGTGCCTCCTCCCGGGATATACAACGGGAGCAGTTCTTC. This gives the protein CASSRDIQREQFF.